One and the same sample provided the 19 T cell receptor beta chains below, sequenced in a study of CD8+ T cells in alopecia areata. Treatment defined: oral pan-JAK inhibitor, 5-10 mg twice daily. RNA extraction was followed by reverse transcription into cDNA, which acted as the sequencing template. TCRdb's copy holds only in-frame clones and misses some; the assay was immunoSEQ multiplex PCR. Of 95,000 to 100,000 clones detected, roughly 60% appear once; the ten largest clones hold 15% to 20%. The specimen was CD8+ T cells sorted from blood, collected at approximately week 56, from a patient treated with tofacitinib. These receptors were collected from a human donor with alopecia areata.

The chain carries TRBV25-1 and TRBJ2-7; D not certain. This CDR3 is 15 amino acids long. With 5 bases removed from V and 2 bases from J, the gap between germline ends came to 16 bases. Germline V CDR1 and CDR2: MGHDK, SYGVNS. CDR3 amino acids: CASSTSAWSPYEQYF. The CDR3 region has the DNA TGTGCCAGCAGTACGAGTGCCTGGTCCCCCTACGAGCAGTACTTC.

The chain couples TRBV27 to TRBJ1-3; weak D call: TRBD1 (6 bases). CDR1 is MNHEY and CDR2 is SMNVEV in the germline V gene (reference sequence). The V end lost 2 bases, the J end lost 6 bases, and 23 bases lay between the germline ends. The CDR3 is 18 residues long. In DNA form, the CDR3 reads TGTGCCAGCAGTTTACAGGGGCAGAGGGGAGAAACGGCAAACACCATATATTTT. It yields the protein CASSLQGQRGETANTIYF.

The chain joins TRBV30 to TRBJ1-1; TRBD1 might be the D (6 bases). The germline gives CDR1 GTSNPN, CDR2 SVGIG (reference sequence). V was trimmed by 5 bases and J by 11 bases, leaving 18 bases between them. The CDR3 runs 12 residues. CDR3 region: CAWVLDSVEAFF. For the CDR3, the DNA is TGTGCCTGGGTTCTGGACAGCGTCGAGGCTTTCTTT. Looking up the rest from reference TRBV30 and TRBJ1-1 gives the full variable domain: SQTIHQWPATLVQPVGSPLSLECTVEGTSNPNLYWYRQAAGRGLQLLFYSVGIGQISSEVPQNLSASRPQDRQFILSSKKLLLSDSGFYLCAWVLDSVEAFFGQGTRLTVV.

The genes are TRBV5-1 and TRBJ2-7; 9 bases agree with TRBD1. The CDR3 runs 15 residues. Germline CDR1 SGHRS, CDR2 YFSETQ. The junction had 6 bases not matched to a gene; V was cut back by 4 bases and J by 1 base. Here the CDR3 reads CASSGGTGSSYEQYF. The CDR3 DNA reads TGCGCCAGCAGCGGAGGGACAGGGTCGTCCTACGAGCAGTACTTC.

For the CDR3, the DNA is TGTGCCAGCAGCCAAGATTGGGAGGGTGGGAATCAGCCCCAGCATTTT. Translating gives CASSQDWEGGNQPQHF. The chain carries TRBV4-2 and TRBJ1-5; D is uncertain. The CDR3 runs 16 residues. Germline-derived CDR1 and CDR2 are LGHNA and YNFKEQ. The ends were cut back, 0 bases at V and 4 bases at J, with 13 bases in the middle.

The table lists this clone with a few counts. The chain combines TRBV27 with TRBJ2-1; TRBD1 might be the D (6 bases). The germline V gene has CDR1 MNHEY and CDR2 SMNVEV (reference sequence). This CDR3 contains 17 residues. V lost 0 bases to trimming and J lost 4 bases, with 16 bases between them. The CDR3 DNA is TGTGCCAGCAGTTTATCTATGGGACACCCCATTTACAATGAGCAGTTCTTC. It codes for CASSLSMGHPIYNEQFF.

J is TRBJ2-7 and V is TRBV29-1; 9 bases map to TRBD2. Germline assignment: CDR1 SQVTM and CDR2 ANQGSEA. The CDR3 extends over 16 amino acids. V lost 6 bases, J lost 0 bases, and 12 bases stayed unmatched. CDR3 coding DNA: TGCAGCGTCGACCGACTAGAGCGGGGGGCCTCCTACGAGCAGTACTTC. This encodes CSVDRLERGASYEQYF.

The chain couples TRBV11-2 to TRBJ1-6, with D tentatively TRBD1 (5 bases). V was shortened by 5 bases and J by 5 bases, with 13 bases between the two germline ends. This CDR3 spans 15 amino acids. CDR1 is SGHAT and CDR2 is FQNNGV in the germline V gene. CDR3: CASSHRWDHNSPLHF. The CDR3 coding sequence is TGTGCCAGCAGCCACCGGTGGGACCATAATTCACCCCTCCACTTT.

This sequence joins TRBV5-1 and TRBJ1-1; perhaps TRBD1 as D (6 bases). The CDR3 consists of 12 residues. V lost 4 bases and J 6 bases, leaving 10 bases between the germline ends. CDR1 is SGHRS, CDR2 YFSETQ, per germline. CDR3 nucleotides: TGCGCCAGCAGCCCCAGGGGTGCTGAAGCTTTCTTT. It is translated as CASSPRGAEAFF.

This clone was counted a single time. The chain uses TRBV5-6 and TRBJ2-7; D may match TRBD1 or TRBD2 (5 bases each). The CDR3 is 17 residues long. V lost 4 bases, J lost 0 bases, and 20 bases lay in between. Germline CDR1 is SGHDT and CDR2 is YYEEEE. In nucleotides, the CDR3 is TGTGCCAGCAGCATGATCGGTGCTGGGACCCCCTCCTACGAGCAGTACTTC. Translated, it gives CASSMIGAGTPSYEQYF. Complete variable domain (other parts from reference TRBV5-6 and TRBJ2-7): DAGVTQSPTHLIKTRGQQVTLRCSPKSGHDTVSWYQQALGQGPQFIFQYYEEEERQRGNFPDRFSGHQFPNYSSELNVNALLLGDSALYLCASSMIGAGTPSYEQYFGPGTRLTVT.

This chain uses TRBV4-1 with TRBJ2-1; D gene ambiguous. V was clipped by 4 bases and J by 0 bases, with 10 bases between them. Germline-derived CDR1 and CDR2 are MGHRA and YSYEKL. This CDR3 has 15 amino acids. The CDR3 coding sequence is TGCGCCAGCAGCCTATTATGGGGCTCCTACAATGAGCAGTTCTTC. Translating it yields CASSLLWGSYNEQFF.

About this clone: A far larger clone is only one base removed, so a read error is likely. This CDR3 is also generated by other DNA sequences in the sample. J is TRBJ1-1 and V is TRBV13; a possible D gene is TRBD1 (5 bases). There are 10 residues in the CDR3. The germline V gene encodes CDR1 PRHDT and CDR2 FYEKMQ (reference sequence). The ends were cut back, 5 bases at V and 14 bases at J, with 12 bases in the middle. CDR3 residues: CASSGGTAFF. In nucleotides, the CDR3 is TGTGCCAGCAGCGGCGGGACGGCCTTCTTT.

The chain recombines TRBV2 with TRBJ1-5; D not certain. Trimming shortened V by 6 bases and J by 6 bases, and 15 bases separated the two germline ends. CDR1 is SNHLY, CDR2 FYNNEI, per germline. This CDR3 region has 14 residues. The chain's CDR3 is CASRSKGGSQPQHF. The CDR3 DNA sequence: TGTGCCAGCAGATCCAAAGGAGGGTCTCAGCCCCAGCATTTT.

This sequence joins TRBV27 and TRBJ1-5, with no clear D. Germline V CDR1 and CDR2: MNHEY, SMNVEV (reference sequence). The V end was cut by 8 bases, the J end by 5 bases, with 13 bases between. This CDR3 is 13 amino acids long. The CDR3 reads CASSRVVDQPQHF. CDR3 in DNA: TGTGCCAGCTCCCGGGTTGTGGATCAGCCCCAGCATTTT.

The chain uses TRBV4-1 and TRBJ2-5; D ambiguous. With 3 bases removed from V and 0 bases from J, the gap between germline ends came to 8 bases. Germline V gene sequence: CDR1 MGHRA, CDR2 YSYEKL. The CDR3 is 14 residues long. The CDR3 spells CASSHGQYQETQYF. The CDR3 coding sequence is TGCGCCAGCAGCCACGGTCAGTACCAAGAGACCCAGTACTTC.

This clone was counted only a few times. The J gene is TRBJ1-6, the V gene TRBV9, with TRBD1 as a possible D gene (5 bases). V was shortened by 4 bases and J by 4 bases, with 12 bases between the two germline ends. The germline CDR1 and CDR2 sequences are SGDLS and YYNGEE. The CDR3 loop spans 15 amino acids. This CDR3 reads CASSISTDYNSPLHF. The CDR3 coding sequence is TGTGCCAGCAGCATATCGACAGATTATAATTCACCCCTCCACTTT.

This clone was seen only a few times. The chain is built from TRBV4-1 and TRBJ2-7; TRBD1 matches at 7 bases. The germline gives CDR1 MGHRA, CDR2 YSYEKL. The CDR3 covers 15 residues. V dropped 6 bases and J dropped 2; count of bases not matched to a gene: 10. The CDR3 nucleotides read TGCGCCAGCAGTCCTAAGGCACAGGGGCCCTACGAGCAGTACTTC. It translates to CASSPKAQGPYEQYF.

The chain recombines TRBV11-2 with TRBJ2-1; no reliable D call. This CDR3 has 15 residues. Germline CDR1 reads SGHAT; CDR2 reads FQNNGV. The V gene lost 3 bases and the J gene lost 4 bases, with 13 bases spanning the gap. The CDR3 DNA follows: TGTGCCAGCAGCTTCTCTGGCAGGCCGTACAATGAGCAGTTCTTC. This codes for CASSFSGRPYNEQFF.

CDR3 amino acids: CADQDIAGGTQYF. CDR3 sequence (DNA): TGTGCCGACCAGGACATCGCCGGAGGGACCCAGTACTTC. The chain combines TRBV30 with TRBJ2-7; D tentatively fits TRBD1 or TRBD2 (5 bases each). With the DNA end fitting TRBJ2-5 better, the J assignment may be wrong. Germline V gene data show CDR1 as GTSNPN and CDR2 as SVGIG (reference sequence). CDR3 length: 13 amino acids.